A selection of T cell receptor beta chains follows, all from one sample in a study of blood T cell repertoires in COVID-19. Method: immunoSEQ multiplex PCR; TCRdb's copy keeps in-frame clones and lacks some. The sample records a few hundred thousand clones, approximately 85% being singletons. Sequencing used PBMCs or T cells enriched from blood (not recorded which). Source of these receptors: a man aged 25 to 40 who had recovered from COVID-19. Each CDR3 is given with its conserved first and last residue. Each record gives: J gene, clone size, D gene, V gene, CDR3 DNA, CDR3 protein. The D gene is left open where the match is weak. Only part of the rows carry a size: once, few, many, or a class if the clone is expanded.

j_call: TRBJ1-6; clone_size: NA; d_call: TRBD1; v_call: TRBV2; cdr3_nt: TGTGCCAGCAGTGGGACAGGGGGCATTTCACCCCTCCACTTT; cdr3_aa: CASSGTGGISPLHF
j_call: TRBJ2-2; clone_size: NA; d_call: TRBD2; v_call: TRBV11-2; cdr3_nt: TGTGCCAGCAGCACCTGGACAGCGGGGGTAGGAACCGGGGAGCTGTTTTTT; cdr3_aa: CASSTWTAGVGTGELFF
j_call: TRBJ2-1; clone_size: NA; d_call: TRBD2; v_call: TRBV6-6; cdr3_nt: TGTGCCAGCCAGTTGGCGGGGGGGGCAAACAATGAGCAGTTCTTC; cdr3_aa: CASQLAGGANNEQFF
j_call: TRBJ1-1; clone_size: NA; d_call: TRBD1; v_call: TRBV5-4; cdr3_nt: TGTGCCAGCAGCCCCAAAGGGACAGCGAACACTGAAGCTTTCTTT; cdr3_aa: CASSPKGTANTEAFF
j_call: TRBJ2-3; clone_size: NA; d_call: TRBD2; v_call: TRBV3-1/TRBV3-2; cdr3_nt: TGTGCCAGCAGCCAAGATAGCCAGCGGGGCTACACAGATACGCAGTATTTT; cdr3_aa: CASSQDSQRGYTDTQYF
j_call: TRBJ1-2; clone_size: NA; d_call: NA; v_call: TRBV6-5; cdr3_nt: TGTGCCAGCGGTATAAGCGGGGGCGACTATGGCTACACCTTC; cdr3_aa: CASGISGGDYGYTF
j_call: TRBJ1-1; clone_size: few; d_call: NA; v_call: TRBV11-2; cdr3_nt: TGTGCCAGCAGCTTAAGGGGGAGGGGCCTTATGAACACTGAAGCTTTCTTT; cdr3_aa: CASSLRGRGLMNTEAFF
j_call: TRBJ2-3; clone_size: NA; d_call: TRBD2; v_call: TRBV7-6; cdr3_nt: TGTGCCAGCAGCTTAGGTCTAGCGGGGGGGCAGGATACGCAGTATTTT; cdr3_aa: CASSLGLAGGQDTQYF
j_call: TRBJ1-6; clone_size: few; d_call: TRBD1; v_call: TRBV4-1; cdr3_nt: TGCGCCAGCAGCTATCGACAGGGAAATTCACCCCTCCACTTT; cdr3_aa: CASSYRQGNSPLHF
j_call: TRBJ2-3; clone_size: NA; d_call: NA; v_call: TRBV5-4; cdr3_nt: TGTGCCAGCAGCCATGAGCCCACAGATACGCAGTATTTT; cdr3_aa: CASSHEPTDTQYF
j_call: TRBJ1-5; clone_size: NA; d_call: NA; v_call: TRBV21-1; cdr3_nt: TGTGCCAGCAGCAGTCTTTCGGGGAATCAGCCCCAGCATTTT; cdr3_aa: CASSSLSGNQPQHF
j_call: TRBJ2-1; clone_size: NA; d_call: TRBD1; v_call: TRBV7-9; cdr3_nt: TGTGCCAGCAGCCGACAGGGTGGCTCCTACAATGAGCAGTTCTTC; cdr3_aa: CASSRQGGSYNEQFF